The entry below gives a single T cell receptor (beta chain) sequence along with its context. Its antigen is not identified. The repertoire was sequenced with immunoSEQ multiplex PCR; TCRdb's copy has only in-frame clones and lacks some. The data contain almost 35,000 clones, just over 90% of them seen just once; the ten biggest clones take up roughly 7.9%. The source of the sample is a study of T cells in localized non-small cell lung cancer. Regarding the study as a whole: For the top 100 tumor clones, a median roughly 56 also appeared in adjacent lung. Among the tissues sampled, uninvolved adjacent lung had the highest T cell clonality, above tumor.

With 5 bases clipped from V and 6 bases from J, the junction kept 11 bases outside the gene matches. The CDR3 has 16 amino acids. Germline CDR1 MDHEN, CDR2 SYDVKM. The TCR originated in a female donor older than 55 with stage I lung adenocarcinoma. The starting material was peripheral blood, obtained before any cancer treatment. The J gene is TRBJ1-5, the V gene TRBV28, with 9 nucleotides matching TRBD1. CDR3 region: CASSVPGTGQGQPQHF. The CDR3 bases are TGTGCCAGCAGTGTCCCCGGGACAGGGCAGGGTCAGCCCCAGCATTTT.